This T cell receptor beta chain derives from a study of shared clonotypes between healthy human individuals. Study observations and caveats: Estimated richness was generally greater in naive than memory subsets. Four donors showed sharing of around 5.3% of naive CD4 clonotypes.

The CDR3 sequence is 16 residues long. CDR1 SGDLS and CDR2 YYNGEE come from the germline V gene. Trimming took 0 bases from V and 6 from J; bases not matched to a gene: 9. Naive-designated CD8 cells lacked CD45RO, were positively enriched for CCR7, and omitted terminally differentiated effector memory CD45RA+ cells. The assay used deep level. This table comes from immunoSEQ multiplex PCR, and its TCRdb copy is limited to in-frame clones, with some not included. The table shows approximately 1.9 million clones, with about 94% occurring only once. For this clone: Its specificity is not known.

The sequenced material came from naive CD8+ T cells from PBMCs. This chain joins TRBV9 and TRBJ2-1; TRBD2 matches at 7 bases. This TCR was sampled from a man between 18 and 35 years old in good health. Some clones in this sample may be carry-over from other donors' samples. CDR3 in amino acids: CASSVVPSGAGNEQFF. The CDR3 nucleotides read TGTGCCAGCAGCGTAGTCCCTAGCGGAGCGGGCAATGAGCAGTTCTTC.